This T cell receptor (beta chain) stems from a study of T cells in tumors after PD-1 blockade. Study information: During anti-PD-1 treatment, some patients continued daily vismodegib 150 mg.

Sequencing used immunoSEQ multiplex PCR; TCRdb keeps in-frame clones, though not all of them. The table lists tens of thousands of clones, around 80% of them singletons. Germline assignment: CDR1 SEHNR and CDR2 FQNEAQ (reference sequence). CDR3 length: 11 residues. V was pared by 7 bases and J by 4 bases, with 8 bases between. The sequence derives from a human donor with basal cell carcinoma. V usage is TRBV7-9 and J usage is TRBJ2-7; D uncertain. The source material was PBMCs, sampled before anti-PD-1 treatment. The CDR3: CASTQEYEQYF. The CDR3 nucleotides are TGTGCCAGCACCCAGGAGTACGAGCAGTACTTC. Drawing the rest from reference TRBV7-9 and TRBJ2-7, the complete variable domain is DTGVSQNPRHKITKRGQNVTFRCDPISEHNRLYWYRQTLGQGPEFLTYFQNEAQLEKSRLLSDRFSAERPKGSFSTLEIQRTEQGDSAMYLCASTQEYEQYFGPGTRLTVT.